The T cell receptor beta chain under discussion was sequenced for a study of cytomegalovirus exposure and HLA in healthy donors. This CDR3 is built from 19 residues. Germline assignment: CDR1 LNHNV and CDR2 YYDKDF (reference sequence). V shed 0 bases and J shed 4 bases, with 23 bases lying between them. Regarding the study as a whole: Because they were indistinguishable, some V segments, including TRBV6-2 and TRBV6-3, were excluded. Among the sequence variants, a highly shared cluster was likely an artifact of sequencing.

Points on this clone: Its antigen is currently unknown.

The PCR employed 60 Vbeta primers together with 13 Jbeta primers. Libraries were prepared by immunoSEQ multiplex PCR; TCRdb keeps only in-frame clonotypes and omits some of them. The sample consists of a few hundred thousand clones, under 90% of them appearing once. The sequence was obtained from a girl aged 2 to 9 in good health and CMV-seronegative. Material: PBMCs. This chain uses TRBV15 with TRBJ2-3, with D possibly TRBD1 on 5 matching bases. Here the CDR3 DNA reads TGTGCCACCAGCAGAGATAATCGGATAGGCCTCCTCAGGGCAGATACGCAGTATTTT. Translating it yields CATSRDNRIGLLRADTQYF.